A selection of T cell receptor beta chains follows, all from one sample in a study of regulatory T cells in long-lasting Graves disease. TCRdb recomputed calls from the multiplex PCR reads with MiXCR, one row per CDR3 protein. The sample lists a few hundred thousand distinct CDR3 sequences, less than 15% occurring once. In addition, the sample was reused for a study of T cells in Graves' hyperthyroidism and ophthalmopathy.

Specimen: peripheral blood mononuclear cells (PBMCs), collected at new diagnosis, from a patient treated with antithyroid drugs. The receptors shown here come from a man younger than 40 with Graves disease. Each CDR3 is given with its conserved first and last residue. A D gene is named only where the DNA matches it firmly. Clone size is given for some rows only: seen once, a few or many times, or a class if the clone is expanded.

CDR3nt	CDR3aa	d_gene	abundance	v_gene	j_gene
TGTGCCATCAGTGACTCCGGTTACAATGAGCAGTTCTTC	CAISDSGYNEQFF	NA	few	TRBV10-3	TRBJ2-1
TGTGCCACCAGCAGTGTGACTAGCGGGAACCAAGAGACCCAGTACTTC	CATSSVTSGNQETQYF	TRBD2	many	TRBV15	TRBJ2-5
TGTGCCAGCAGCCACCTCACAGATACGCAGTATTTT	CASSHLTDTQYF	NA	many	TRBV5-1	TRBJ2-3
TGTGCCAGCAGTAGTACTAGCGGAGCGCCTCTGGAGACCCAGTACTTC	CASSSTSGAPLETQYF	TRBD2	few	TRBV9	TRBJ2-5
TGTGCCAGCAGGACCAGAATGATGACCACCTACTACGAGCAGTACTTC	CASRTRMMTTYYEQYF	NA	many	TRBV27	TRBJ2-7
TGTGCCATCAGGCCCGCCCAGCCCAACACTGAAGCTTTCTTT	CAIRPAQPNTEAFF	NA	few	TRBV10-3	TRBJ1-1
TGTGCCAGTAGTACAAGGGAAGAACTGCACTATGGCTACACCTTC	CASSTREELHYGYTF	NA	NA	TRBV19	TRBJ1-2
TGTGCCAGCAGCTTAGCGGGGGGGACCTATGGCTACACCTTC	CASSLAGGTYGYTF	NA	NA	TRBV7-2	TRBJ1-2
TGTGCCAGTAGTGTGGAGAGAAGTATGAACACTGAAGCTTTCTTT	CASSVERSMNTEAFF	NA	NA	TRBV19	TRBJ1-1
TGTGCCAGCAGCCCTTATTCAGGGGCCTACGAGCAGTACTTC	CASSPYSGAYEQYF	NA	many	TRBV27	TRBJ2-7
TGCGCCAGCAGCCTTCCCGGGACAGGGGATGGCTACACCTTC	CASSLPGTGDGYTF	TRBD1	NA	TRBV4-1	TRBJ1-2
TGTGCCAGCAGCGGGGGGACAGGCCTTTCCGGGGAGCTGTTTTTT	CASSGGTGLSGELFF	TRBD1	few	TRBV7-3	TRBJ2-2
TGTGCCAGCAGCCCCAAAGGGTGGGAGCTGTTTTTT	CASSPKGWELFF	NA	many	TRBV12-3/TRBV12-4	TRBJ2-2
TGTGCCAGCAGCGAATACCAAGAGACCCAGTACTTC	CASSEYQETQYF	NA	many	TRBV12-3/TRBV12-4	TRBJ2-5
TGTGCCAGCACCATAGGGACGGCGGGGGGCTACACCTTC	CASTIGTAGGYTF	NA	NA	TRBV6-1	TRBJ1-2
TGTGCCAGCAGCTTAGGGACAGGGGATCGCACTGAAGCTTTCTTT	CASSLGTGDRTEAFF	TRBD1	many	TRBV7-9	TRBJ1-1
TGCGCCAGCAGCCAAGTCATCGTGGGTTCGAATTCACCCCTCCACTTT	CASSQVIVGSNSPLHF	NA	once	TRBV4-1	TRBJ1-6
TGTGCCACCAGTGATTACAGGGGCCTGGGGTCCAATGAGCAGTTCTTC	CATSDYRGLGSNEQFF	TRBD1	few	TRBV24-1	TRBJ2-1
TGTGCCACCAGCATCCAGCAGGGGGGCTATGGCTACACCTTC	CATSIQQGGYGYTF	TRBD1	many	TRBV15	TRBJ1-2
TGCAGTGCTAGACATTTGACAGCGGGAAATCTATACAATGAGCAGTTCTTC	CSARHLTAGNLYNEQFF	TRBD2	few	TRBV20-1	TRBJ2-1